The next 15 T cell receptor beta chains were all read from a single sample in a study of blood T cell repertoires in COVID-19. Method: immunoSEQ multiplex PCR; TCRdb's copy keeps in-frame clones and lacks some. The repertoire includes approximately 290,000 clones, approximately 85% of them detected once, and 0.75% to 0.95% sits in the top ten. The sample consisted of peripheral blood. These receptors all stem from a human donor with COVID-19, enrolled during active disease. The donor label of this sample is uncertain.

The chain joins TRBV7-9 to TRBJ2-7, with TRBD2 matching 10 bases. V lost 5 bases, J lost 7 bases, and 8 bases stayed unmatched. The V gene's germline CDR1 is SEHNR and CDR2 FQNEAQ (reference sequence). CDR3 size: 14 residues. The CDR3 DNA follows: TGTGCCAGCAGCGAAGGACTAGCGGTCTCTGAGCAGTACTTC. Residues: CASSEGLAVSEQYF.

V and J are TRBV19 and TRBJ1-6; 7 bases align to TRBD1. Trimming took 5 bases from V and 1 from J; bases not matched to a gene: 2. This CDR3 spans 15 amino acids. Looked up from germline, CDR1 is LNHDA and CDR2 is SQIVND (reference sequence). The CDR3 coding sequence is TGTGCCAGTAGTGGACAGGCATCCTATAATTCACCCCTCCACTTT. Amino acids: CASSGQASYNSPLHF.

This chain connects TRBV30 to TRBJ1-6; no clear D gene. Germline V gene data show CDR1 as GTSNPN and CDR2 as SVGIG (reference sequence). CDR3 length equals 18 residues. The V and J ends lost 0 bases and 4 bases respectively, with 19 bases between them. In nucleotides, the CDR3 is TGTGCCTGGAGTGTAGATCCCCGCCGGGGAAGTTATAATTCACCCCTCCACTTT. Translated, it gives CAWSVDPRRGSYNSPLHF.

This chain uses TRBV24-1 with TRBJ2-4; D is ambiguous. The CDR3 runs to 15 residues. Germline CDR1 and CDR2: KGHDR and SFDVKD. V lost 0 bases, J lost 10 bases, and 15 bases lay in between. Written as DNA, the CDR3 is TGTGCCACCAGTGATTTGGGTCGCAGCGAGGTGATTCAGTACTTC. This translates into CATSDLGRSEVIQYF.

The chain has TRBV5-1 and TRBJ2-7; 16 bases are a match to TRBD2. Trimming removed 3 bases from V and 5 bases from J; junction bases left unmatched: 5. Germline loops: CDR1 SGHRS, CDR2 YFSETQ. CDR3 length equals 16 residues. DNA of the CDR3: TGCGCCAGCAGCTCGGGACTAGCGGGAGGGCCAAACGAGCAGTACTTC. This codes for CASSSGLAGGPNEQYF.

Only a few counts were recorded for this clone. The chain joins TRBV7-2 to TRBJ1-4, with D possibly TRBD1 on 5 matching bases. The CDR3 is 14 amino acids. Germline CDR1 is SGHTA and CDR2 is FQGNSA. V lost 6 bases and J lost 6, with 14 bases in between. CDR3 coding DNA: TGTGCCAGCAGACCCCCGGGGGGGGATGAAAAACTGTTTTTT. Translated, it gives CASRPPGGDEKLFF.

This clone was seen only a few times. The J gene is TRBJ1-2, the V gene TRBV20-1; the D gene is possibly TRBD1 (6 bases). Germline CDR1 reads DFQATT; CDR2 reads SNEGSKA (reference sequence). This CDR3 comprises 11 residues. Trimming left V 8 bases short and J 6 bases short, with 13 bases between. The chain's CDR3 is CSTQGDHGYTF. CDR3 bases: TGCAGTACACAGGGAGACCATGGCTACACCTTC.

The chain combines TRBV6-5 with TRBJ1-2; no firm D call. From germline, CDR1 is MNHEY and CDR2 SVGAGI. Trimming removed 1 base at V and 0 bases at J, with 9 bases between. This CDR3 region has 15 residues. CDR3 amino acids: CASSYYYGANYGYTF. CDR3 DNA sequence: TGTGCCAGCAGTTACTACTACGGCGCTAACTATGGCTACACCTTC.

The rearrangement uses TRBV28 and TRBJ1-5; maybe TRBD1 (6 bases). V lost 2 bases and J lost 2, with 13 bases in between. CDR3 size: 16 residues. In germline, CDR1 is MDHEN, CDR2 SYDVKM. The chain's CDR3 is CASSLGGGGGNQPQHF. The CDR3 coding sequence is TGTGCCAGCAGTTTAGGGGGAGGGGGTGGCAATCAGCCCCAGCATTTT.

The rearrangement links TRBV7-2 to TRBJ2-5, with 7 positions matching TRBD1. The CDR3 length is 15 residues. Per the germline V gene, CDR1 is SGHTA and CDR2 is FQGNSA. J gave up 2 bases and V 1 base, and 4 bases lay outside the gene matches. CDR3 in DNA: TGTGCCAGCAGCTTAGTAGGGGACAGACAAGAGACCCAGTACTTC. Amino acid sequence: CASSLVGDRQETQYF.

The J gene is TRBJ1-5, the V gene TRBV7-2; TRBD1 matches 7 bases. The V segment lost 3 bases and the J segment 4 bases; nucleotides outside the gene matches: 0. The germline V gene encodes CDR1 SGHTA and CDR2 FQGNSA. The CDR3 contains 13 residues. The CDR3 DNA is TGTGCCAGCAGCTTGACAGGGAATCAGCCCCAGCATTTT. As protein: CASSLTGNQPQHF.

The CDR3 reads CASSLGLGSGGAQDEQYF. CDR3 nucleotide sequence: TGTGCCAGCAGTTTAGGTTTAGGAAGCGGAGGGGCCCAGGACGAGCAGTACTTC. This chain joins TRBV28 and TRBJ2-7; D possibly corresponds to TRBD2 (6 bases). CDR3 length: 18 residues. Trimming pared 2 bases from V and 5 bases from J, leaving 25 bases between. Germline CDR1 is MDHEN and CDR2 is SYDVKM.

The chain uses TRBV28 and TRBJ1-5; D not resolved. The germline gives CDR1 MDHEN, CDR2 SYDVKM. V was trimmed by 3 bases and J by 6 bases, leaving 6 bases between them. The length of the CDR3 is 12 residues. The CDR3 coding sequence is TGTGCCAGCAGTTTCGCGGGTCAGCCCCAGCATTTT. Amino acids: CASSFAGQPQHF.

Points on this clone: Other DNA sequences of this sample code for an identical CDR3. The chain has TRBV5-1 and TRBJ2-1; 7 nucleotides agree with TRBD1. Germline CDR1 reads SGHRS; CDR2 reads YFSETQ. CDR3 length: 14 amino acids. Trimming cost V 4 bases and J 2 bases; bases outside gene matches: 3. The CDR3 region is CASSPGTAYNEQFF. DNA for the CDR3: TGCGCCAGCAGCCCAGGGACAGCCTACAATGAGCAGTTCTTC.

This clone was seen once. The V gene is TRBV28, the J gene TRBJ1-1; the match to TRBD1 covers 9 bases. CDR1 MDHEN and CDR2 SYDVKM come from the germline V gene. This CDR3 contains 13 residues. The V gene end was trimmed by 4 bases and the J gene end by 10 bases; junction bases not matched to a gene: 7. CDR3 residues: CASSSPWTGVAFF. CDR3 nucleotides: TGTGCCAGCAGTTCGCCCTGGACAGGGGTAGCTTTCTTT. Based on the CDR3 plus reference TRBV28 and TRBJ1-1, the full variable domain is DVKVTQSSRYLVKRTGEKVFLECVQDMDHENMFWYRQDPGLGLRLIYFSYDVKMKEKGDIPEGYSVSREKKERFSLILESASTNQTSMYLCASSSPWTGVAFFGQGTRLTVV.